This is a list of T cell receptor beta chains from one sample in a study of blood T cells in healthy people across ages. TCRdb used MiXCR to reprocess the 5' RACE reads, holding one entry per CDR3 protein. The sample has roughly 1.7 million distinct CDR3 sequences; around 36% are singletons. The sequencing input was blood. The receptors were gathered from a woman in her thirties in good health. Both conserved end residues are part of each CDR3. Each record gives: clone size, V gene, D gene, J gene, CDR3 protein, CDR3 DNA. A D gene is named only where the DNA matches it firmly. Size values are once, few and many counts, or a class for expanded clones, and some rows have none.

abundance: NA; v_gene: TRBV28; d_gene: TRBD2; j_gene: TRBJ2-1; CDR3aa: CASKPPGLAGAGAYNEQFF; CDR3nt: TGTGCCAGCAAACCTCCGGGACTAGCGGGAGCGGGAGCCTACAATGAGCAGTTCTTC
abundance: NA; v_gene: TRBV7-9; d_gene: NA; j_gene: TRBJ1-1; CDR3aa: CASSSGPGAGAFF; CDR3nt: TGTGCCAGCAGCTCGGGGCCAGGGGCGGGCGCTTTCTTT
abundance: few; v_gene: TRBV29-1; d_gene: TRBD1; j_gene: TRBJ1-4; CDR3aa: CSVEGGQGGSEKLFF; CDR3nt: TGCAGCGTTGAAGGAGGACAGGGCGGGAGTGAAAAACTGTTTTTT
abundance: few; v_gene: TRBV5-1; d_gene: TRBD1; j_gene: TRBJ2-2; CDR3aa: CASSQNTGVDTGELFF; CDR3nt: TGCGCCAGCAGCCAGAACACAGGGGTGGACACCGGGGAGCTGTTTTTT
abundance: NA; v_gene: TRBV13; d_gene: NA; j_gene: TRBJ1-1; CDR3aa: CASSLSGAGHTEAFF; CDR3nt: TGTGCCAGCAGCTTAAGCGGGGCAGGGCACACTGAAGCTTTCTTT
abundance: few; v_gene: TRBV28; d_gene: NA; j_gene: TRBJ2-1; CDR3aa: CASATGGRENVDEQFF; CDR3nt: TGTGCCAGCGCTACCGGGGGGCGGGAGAATGTCGATGAGCAGTTCTTC
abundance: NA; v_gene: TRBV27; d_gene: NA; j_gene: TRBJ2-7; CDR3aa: CASSTSRGRGRGEQYF; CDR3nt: TGTGCCAGCAGTACCTCCCGCGGTCGGGGTAGAGGCGAGCAGTACTTC
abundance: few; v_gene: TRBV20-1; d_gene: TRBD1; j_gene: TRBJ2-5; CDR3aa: CSATDRDIQETQYF; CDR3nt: TGCAGTGCCACTGACAGGGACATCCAAGAGACCCAGTACTTC
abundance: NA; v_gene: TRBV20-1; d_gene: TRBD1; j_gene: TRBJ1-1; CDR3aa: CSAGDREDTEAFF; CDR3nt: TGCAGTGCTGGAGACAGGGAGGACACTGAAGCTTTCTTT
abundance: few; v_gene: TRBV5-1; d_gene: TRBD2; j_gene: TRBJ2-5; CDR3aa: CASSLSAGGFQETQYF; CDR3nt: TGCGCCAGCAGCTTATCAGCGGGGGGCTTCCAAGAGACCCAGTACTTC
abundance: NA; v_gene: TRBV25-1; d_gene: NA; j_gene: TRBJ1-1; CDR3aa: CASSKDSSEAFF; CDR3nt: TGTGCCAGCAGTAAAGACAGCTCTGAAGCTTTCTTT
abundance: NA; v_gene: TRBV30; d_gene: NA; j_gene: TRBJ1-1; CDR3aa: CAWSVGPTEAFF; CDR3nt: TGTGCCTGGAGTGTGGGTCCCACTGAAGCTTTCTTT
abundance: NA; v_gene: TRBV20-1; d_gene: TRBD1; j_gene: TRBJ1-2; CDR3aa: CSGDRGSYGYTF; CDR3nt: TGCAGTGGGGACAGGGGGAGTTATGGCTACACCTTC
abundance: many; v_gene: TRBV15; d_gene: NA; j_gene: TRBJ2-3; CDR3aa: CATSRTPDTQYF; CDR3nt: TGTGCCACCAGTAGGACTCCCGATACGCAGTATTTT
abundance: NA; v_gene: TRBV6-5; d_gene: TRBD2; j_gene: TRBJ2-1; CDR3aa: CASRIAGPSYNEQFF; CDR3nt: TGTGCCAGCAGGATAGCGGGGCCCTCCTACAATGAGCAGTTCTTC
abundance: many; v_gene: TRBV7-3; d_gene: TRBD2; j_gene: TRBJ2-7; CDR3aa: CASSRRPGGSYEQYF; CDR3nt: TGTGCCAGCAGCCGTCGGCCGGGAGGCTCCTACGAGCAGTACTTC
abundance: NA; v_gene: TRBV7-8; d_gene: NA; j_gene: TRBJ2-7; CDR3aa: CASSLGPAPSYEQYF; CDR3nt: TGTGCCAGCAGCTTAGGTCCAGCACCGTCCTACGAGCAGTACTTC
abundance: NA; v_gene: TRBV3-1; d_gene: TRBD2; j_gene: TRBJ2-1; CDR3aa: CASSQGTSGPPSTYNEQFF; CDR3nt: TGTGCCAGCAGCCAAGGGACTAGCGGACCCCCGAGTACCTACAATGAGCAGTTCTTC
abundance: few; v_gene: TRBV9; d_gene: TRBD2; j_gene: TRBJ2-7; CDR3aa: CASSVVPAGLHYEQYF; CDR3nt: TGTGCCAGCAGCGTAGTCCCAGCGGGACTTCACTACGAGCAGTACTTC
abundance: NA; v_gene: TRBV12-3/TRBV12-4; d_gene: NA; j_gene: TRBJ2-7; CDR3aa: CASSSSGTLSYEQYF; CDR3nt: TGTGCCAGCAGTTCTTCCGGGACACTCTCCTACGAGCAGTACTTC
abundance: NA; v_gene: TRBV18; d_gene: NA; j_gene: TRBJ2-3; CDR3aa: CASSPRDGSADTQYF; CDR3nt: TGCGCCAGCTCACCTCGGGACGGCAGCGCCGATACGCAGTATTTT
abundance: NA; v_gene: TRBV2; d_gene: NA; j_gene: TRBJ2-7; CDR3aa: CASSEGSESYEQYF; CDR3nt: TGTGCCAGCAGTGAGGGGTCAGAATCCTACGAGCAGTACTTC
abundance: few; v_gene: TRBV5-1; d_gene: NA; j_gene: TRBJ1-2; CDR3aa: CASRGQGNYLDGYTF; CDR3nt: TGCGCCAGCCGAGGGCAGGGGAATTATTTAGACGGCTACACCTTC
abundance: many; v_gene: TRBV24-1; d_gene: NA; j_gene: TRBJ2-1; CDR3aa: CATSDISGFQFF; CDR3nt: TGTGCCACCAGTGATATTTCGGGGTTTCAGTTCTTC
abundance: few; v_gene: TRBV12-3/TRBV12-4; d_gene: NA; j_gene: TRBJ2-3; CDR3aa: CASTPLPGTDTQYF; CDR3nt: TGTGCCAGCACCCCTCTCCCCGGCACAGATACGCAGTATTTT